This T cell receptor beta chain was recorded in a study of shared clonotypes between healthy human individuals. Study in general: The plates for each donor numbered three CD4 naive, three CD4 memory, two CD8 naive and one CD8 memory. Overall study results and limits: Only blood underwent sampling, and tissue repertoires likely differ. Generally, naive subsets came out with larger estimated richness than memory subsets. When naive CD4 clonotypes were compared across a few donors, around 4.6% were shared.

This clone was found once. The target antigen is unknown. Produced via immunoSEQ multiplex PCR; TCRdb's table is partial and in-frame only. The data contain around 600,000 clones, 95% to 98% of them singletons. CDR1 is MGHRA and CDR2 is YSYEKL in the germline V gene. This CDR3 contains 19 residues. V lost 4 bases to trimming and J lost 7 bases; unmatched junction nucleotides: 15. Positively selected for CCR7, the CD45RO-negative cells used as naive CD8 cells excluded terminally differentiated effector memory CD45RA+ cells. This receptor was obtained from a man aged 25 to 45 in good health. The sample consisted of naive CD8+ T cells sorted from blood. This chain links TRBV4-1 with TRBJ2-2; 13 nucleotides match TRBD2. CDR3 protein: CASSPHPFGLAGEGGELFF. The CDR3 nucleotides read TGCGCCAGCAGCCCCCACCCCTTCGGACTAGCGGGAGAGGGCGGGGAGCTGTTTTTT.